This TCR beta chain was sequenced in a study of OX40 agonist ivuxolimab in advanced cancers. Overall study context: Every 2 weeks, ivuxolimab was infused into the patients intravenously at between 0.01 and 10 mg/kg. Three patients responded partially, comprising one with hepatocellular carcinoma and two with cutaneous melanoma. General study findings and limits: Dose levels from 0.1 to 3.0 mg/kg saw CD4+ and CD8+ blood T cells expand clonally by week 6. Low normalized T-cell clonal expansion was also seen in some nonresponders.

A note on this clone: The antigen is not known.

The CDR3 is 15 residues long. V was pared by 0 bases and J by 0 bases, with 1 base of the junction left unmatched. CDR1 MGHRA and CDR2 YSYEKL come from the germline V gene. TCRdb keeps only in-frame clones here, not all; method: immunoSEQ multiplex PCR. There are tens of thousands of clones in the sample; 91% occur only once, and over 3.5% lies in the top ten. The origin of this receptor is an adult with an advanced solid tumor such as melanoma, head and neck, liver or kidney cancer. The chain employs TRBV4-1 and TRBJ2-7; the match to TRBD2 covers 8 bases. The material was CD4+ or CD8+ T cells sorted from blood, obtained in a trial of the OX40 agonist ivuxolimab. In DNA form, the CDR3 reads TGCGCCAGCAGCCAAGAGGGGACTAGCTCCTACGAGCAGTACTTC. This translates into CASSQEGTSSYEQYF.